This T cell receptor beta chain was profiled in a study of blood T cell repertoires in COVID-19 (dated by TCRdb to about 2020). At the level of the whole study: Samples from collaborators originated in the United States, Italy and Spain and spanned both the acute and convalescent phases of COVID-19. The sample metadata nearly always contained a de-identified subject ID, COVID-19 status, age in years and sex. The repertoires were released in a freely available public database meant as a resource for research on the immune response to SARS-CoV-2. The prospective study material was composed of cDNA or gDNA derived from T cells, B-cell-depleted T cells, or PBMCs. The samples were drawn from two sources: the first 160 participants of the ongoing ImmuneRACE study, and 1,200 or so subjects contributed by 6 global collaborators. Deeply sampled blood TCRbeta repertoires from subjects exposed to, actively infected with, or recovered from COVID-19 were included in the dataset. Where HLA class I and class II types were available, the types were taken from metadata supplied by the sample provider, not from assay-based typing.

TCRbeta CDR3 regions were amplified from genomic DNA using the immunoSEQ Assay, a bias-controlled multiplex PCR. The source study handled its data this way. The number of nucleated cells in each sample was estimated by amplification of reference gene primers within the assay. To quantify the absolute abundance of each unique TCRbeta CDR3 rearrangement, sequence reads were collapsed and filtered. For each sample, productive Simpson clonality was calculated as the square root of Simpson's diversity index across productive rearrangements. The source is immuneACCESS, and TCRdb retained only in-frame sequences with V and J called. Part of the clones is not carried over; for the studies checked, unresolved V genes explain less than half of this, and the remainder is unexplained. V and J calls and clone size follow that table, whereas D and trimming were derived from the DNA. The sample table shows 200,000 to 250,000 clones, and about 90% are seen once. The ten largest clones take up roughly 2.6% of the sample.

V lost 1 base and J lost 2 bases; the stretch between them is 11 bases long. From its cysteine to its phenylalanine, the CDR3 spans 16 amino acids. Just CDR3 DNA is preserved here, 48 bases in frame from base 1. CDR1 LNHNV and CDR2 YYDKDF were looked up in the germline V gene (reference sequence). Collaborating institutions collected whole blood in K2EDTA tubes following their own protocols. For TCRbeta analysis, collaborator samples were shipped as frozen whole blood, as isolated PBMCs, or as DNA extracted from either sample type. A word on this clone: Its antigen target is currently unknown. No base qualities exist here, and no much larger clone lies one base off it.

General findings and caveats noted by the study authors: Clinical and demographic metadata were provided uncurated, with the amount varying by source and participant.

The sequenced sample was peripheral blood. This sequence uses TRBV15 and TRBJ1-4; the D gene identity is not certain. The source of this sequence is a woman aged 55-70 years with acute or convalescent COVID-19. The CDR3 reads CATSRGEVATNEKLFF. The sequenced DNA is TGTGCCACCAGCAGAGGTGAGGTAGCGACTAATGAAAAACTGTTTTTT.